This paragraph covers one TCR beta chain sequence. The antigen is unknown. This sample was taken from a study of OX40 agonist ivuxolimab in advanced cancers. Study details: Prior anti-PD-1, anti-PD-L1 or anti-CTLA-4 therapy was allowed; roughly 40% had some. Of the patients, three showed partial responses, one with hepatocellular carcinoma and two with cutaneous melanoma.

Study results and caveats: Clonal expansion was seen in CD4+ and CD8+ blood T cells by week 6 at 0.1 to 3.0 mg/kg.

With 2 bases clipped from V and 5 bases from J, the junction kept 6 bases outside the gene matches. Germline assignment: CDR1 GTSNPN and CDR2 SVGIG (reference sequence). The CDR3 loop spans 15 amino acids. Using immunoSEQ multiplex PCR, the repertoire was profiled, and TCRdb retains in-frame clones only, with some absent. The sample contains around 70,000 clones, about 82% of which appear only once. Sampling times: baseline, cycle 4 day 1, cycle 7 day 1. V gene TRBV30 combines with J gene TRBJ1-5; TRBD1 matches at 10 bases. The receptor comes from an adult with an advanced solid tumor such as melanoma, head and neck, liver or kidney cancer. This material consisted of CD4+ or CD8+ T cells sorted from blood, taken in a trial of the OX40 agonist ivuxolimab. CDR3 nucleotides: TGTGCCTGGAGTCCAGTGACAGGGGGCTATCAGCCCCAGCATTTT. Translation gives CAWSPVTGGYQPQHF.